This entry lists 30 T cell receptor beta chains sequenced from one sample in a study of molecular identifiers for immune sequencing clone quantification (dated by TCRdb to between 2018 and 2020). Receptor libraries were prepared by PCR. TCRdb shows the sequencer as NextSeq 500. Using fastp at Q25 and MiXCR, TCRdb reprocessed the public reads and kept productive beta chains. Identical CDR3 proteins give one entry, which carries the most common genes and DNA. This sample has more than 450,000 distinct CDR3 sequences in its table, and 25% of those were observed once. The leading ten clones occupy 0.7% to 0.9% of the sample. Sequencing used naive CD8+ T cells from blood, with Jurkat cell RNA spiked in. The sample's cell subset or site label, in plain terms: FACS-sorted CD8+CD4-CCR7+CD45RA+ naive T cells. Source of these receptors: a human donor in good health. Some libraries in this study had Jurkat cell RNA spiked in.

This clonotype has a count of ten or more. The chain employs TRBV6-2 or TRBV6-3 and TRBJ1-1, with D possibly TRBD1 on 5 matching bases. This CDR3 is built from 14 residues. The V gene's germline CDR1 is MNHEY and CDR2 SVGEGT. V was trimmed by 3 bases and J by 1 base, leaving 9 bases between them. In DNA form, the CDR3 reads TGTGCCAGCAGTTATTGGGGCACGAACACTGAAGCTTTCTTT. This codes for CASSYWGTNTEAFF.

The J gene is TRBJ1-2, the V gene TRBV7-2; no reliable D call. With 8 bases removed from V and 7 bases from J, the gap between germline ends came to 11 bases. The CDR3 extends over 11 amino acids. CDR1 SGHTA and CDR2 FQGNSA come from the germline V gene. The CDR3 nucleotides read TGTGCCAGCGGCTCCATTTTTGGCTACACCTTC. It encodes CASGSIFGYTF.

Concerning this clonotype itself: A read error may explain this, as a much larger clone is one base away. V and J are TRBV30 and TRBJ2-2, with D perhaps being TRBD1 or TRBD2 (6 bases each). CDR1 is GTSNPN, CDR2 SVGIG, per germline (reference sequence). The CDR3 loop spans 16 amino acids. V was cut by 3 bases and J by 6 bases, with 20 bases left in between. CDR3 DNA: TGTGCCTGGAGCCAACCGGGCCCTAGGGGGGCCGGGGAGCTGTTTTTT. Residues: CAWSQPGPRGAGELFF.

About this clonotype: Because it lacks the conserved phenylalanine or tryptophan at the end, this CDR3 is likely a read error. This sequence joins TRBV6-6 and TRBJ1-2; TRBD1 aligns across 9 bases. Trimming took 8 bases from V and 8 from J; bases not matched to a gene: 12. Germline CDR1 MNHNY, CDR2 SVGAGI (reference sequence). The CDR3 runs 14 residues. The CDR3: CASLSRDRVWGYTS. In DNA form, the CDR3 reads TGTGCCAGCCTATCCCGGGACAGGGTCTGGGGCTACACCTCC.

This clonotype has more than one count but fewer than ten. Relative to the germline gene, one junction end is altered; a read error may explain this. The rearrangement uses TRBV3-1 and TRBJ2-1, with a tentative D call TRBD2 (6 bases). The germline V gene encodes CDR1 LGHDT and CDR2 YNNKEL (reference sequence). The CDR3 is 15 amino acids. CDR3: CASSQEEGTYNEQFF. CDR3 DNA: TGTGCCAGCAGTCAAGAGGAGGGGACCTACAATGAGCAGTTCTTC.

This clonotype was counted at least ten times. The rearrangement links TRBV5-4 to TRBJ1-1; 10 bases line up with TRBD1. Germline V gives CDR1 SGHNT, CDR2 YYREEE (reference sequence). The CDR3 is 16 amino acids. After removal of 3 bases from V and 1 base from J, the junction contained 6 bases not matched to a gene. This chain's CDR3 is CASSSRGQGRNTEAFF. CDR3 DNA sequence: TGTGCCAGCAGCTCGAGGGGACAGGGGAGGAACACTGAAGCTTTCTTT.

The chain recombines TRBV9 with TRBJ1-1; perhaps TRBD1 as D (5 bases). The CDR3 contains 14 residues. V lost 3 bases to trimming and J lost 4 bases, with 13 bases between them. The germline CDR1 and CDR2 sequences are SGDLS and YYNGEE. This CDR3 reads CASSASGMGTEAFF. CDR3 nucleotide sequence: TGTGCCAGCAGCGCCTCAGGGATGGGCACTGAAGCTTTCTTT.

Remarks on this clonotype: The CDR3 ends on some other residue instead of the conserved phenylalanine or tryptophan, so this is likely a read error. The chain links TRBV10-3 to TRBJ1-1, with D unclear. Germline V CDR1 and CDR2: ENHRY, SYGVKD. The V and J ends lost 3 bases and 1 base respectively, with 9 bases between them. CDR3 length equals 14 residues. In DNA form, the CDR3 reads TGTGCCATCAGTGATACGGATGAGAACACTGAAGCTTTCATT. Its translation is CAISDTDENTEAFI.

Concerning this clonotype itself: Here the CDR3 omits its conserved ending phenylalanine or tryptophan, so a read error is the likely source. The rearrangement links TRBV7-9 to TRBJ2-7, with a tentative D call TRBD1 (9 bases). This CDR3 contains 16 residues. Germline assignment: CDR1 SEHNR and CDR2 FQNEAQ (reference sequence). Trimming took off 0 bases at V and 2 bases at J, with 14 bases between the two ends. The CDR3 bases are TGTGCCAGCAGCTTAGCGCGGGGGGACAGGGCCTACGAGCAGTACCTC. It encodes CASSLARGDRAYEQYL.

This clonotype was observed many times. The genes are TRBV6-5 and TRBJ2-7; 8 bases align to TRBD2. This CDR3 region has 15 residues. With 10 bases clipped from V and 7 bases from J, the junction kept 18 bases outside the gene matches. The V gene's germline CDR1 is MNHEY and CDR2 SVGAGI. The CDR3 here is CATLGPGTRGREQYF. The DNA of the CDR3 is TGTGCCACCTTAGGTCCCGGGACTAGAGGTAGGGAGCAGTACTTC.

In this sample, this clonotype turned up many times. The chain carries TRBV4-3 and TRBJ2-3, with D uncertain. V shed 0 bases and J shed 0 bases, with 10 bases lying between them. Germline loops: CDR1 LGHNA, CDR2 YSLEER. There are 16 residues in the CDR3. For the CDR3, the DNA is TGCGCCAGCAGCCAAGATGGCGGAGACAGCACAGATACGCAGTATTTT. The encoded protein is CASSQDGGDSTDTQYF.

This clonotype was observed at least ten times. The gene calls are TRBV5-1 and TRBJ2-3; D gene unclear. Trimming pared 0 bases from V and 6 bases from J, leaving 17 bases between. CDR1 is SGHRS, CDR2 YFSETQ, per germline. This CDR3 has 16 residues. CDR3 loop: CASSLVGGPLADTQYF. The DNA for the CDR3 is TGCGCCAGCAGCTTGGTGGGCGGTCCGTTGGCGGATACGCAGTATTTT. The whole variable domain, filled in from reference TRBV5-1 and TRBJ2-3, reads KAGVTQTPRYLIKTRGQQVTLSCSPISGHRSVSWYQQTPGQGLQFLFEYFSETQRNKGNFPGRFSGRQFSNSRSEMNVSTLELGDSALYLCASSLVGGPLADTQYFGPGTRLTVL.

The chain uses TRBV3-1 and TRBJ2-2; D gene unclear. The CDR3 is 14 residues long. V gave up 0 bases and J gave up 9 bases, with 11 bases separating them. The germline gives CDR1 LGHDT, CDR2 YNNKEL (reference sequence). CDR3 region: CASSQDFNSRELFF. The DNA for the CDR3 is TGTGCCAGCAGCCAAGATTTTAATTCCCGGGAGCTGTTTTTT.

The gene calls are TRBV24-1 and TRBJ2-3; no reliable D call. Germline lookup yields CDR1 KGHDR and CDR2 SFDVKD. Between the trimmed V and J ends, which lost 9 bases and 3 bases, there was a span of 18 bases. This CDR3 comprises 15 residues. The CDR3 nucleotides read TGTGCCACCTTCTCCCCCCGGCCCGTGACAGATACGCAGTATTTT. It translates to CATFSPRPVTDTQYF.

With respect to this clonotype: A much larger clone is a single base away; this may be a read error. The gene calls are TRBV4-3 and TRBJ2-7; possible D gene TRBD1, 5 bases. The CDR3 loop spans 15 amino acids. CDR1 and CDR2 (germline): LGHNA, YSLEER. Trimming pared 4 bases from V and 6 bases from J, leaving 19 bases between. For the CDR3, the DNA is TGCGCCAGCAGCCTCCGACAGACCCCCGCCAGCGAGCAGTACTTC. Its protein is CASSLRQTPASEQYF.

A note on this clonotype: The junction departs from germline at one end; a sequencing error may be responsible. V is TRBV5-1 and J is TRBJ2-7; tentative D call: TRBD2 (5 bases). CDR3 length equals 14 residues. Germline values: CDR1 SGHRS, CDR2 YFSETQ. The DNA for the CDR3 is TGCGCCAGCAGCTGGGTGACACTTGACTACGAGCAGTGCTTC. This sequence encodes CASSWVTLDYEQCF.

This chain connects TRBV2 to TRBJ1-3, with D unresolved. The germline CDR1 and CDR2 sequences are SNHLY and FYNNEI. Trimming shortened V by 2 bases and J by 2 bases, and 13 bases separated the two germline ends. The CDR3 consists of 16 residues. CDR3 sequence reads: CASSESQKGTGNTIYF. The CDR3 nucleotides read TGTGCCAGCAGTGAATCCCAGAAGGGAACTGGAAACACCATATATTTT.

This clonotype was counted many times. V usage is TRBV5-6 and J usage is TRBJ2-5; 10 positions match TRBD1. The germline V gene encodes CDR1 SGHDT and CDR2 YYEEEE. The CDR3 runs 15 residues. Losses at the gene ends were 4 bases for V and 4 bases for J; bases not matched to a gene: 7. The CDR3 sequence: CASSAATGGRETQYF. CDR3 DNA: TGTGCCAGCAGCGCCGCGACAGGGGGCCGAGAGACCCAGTACTTC. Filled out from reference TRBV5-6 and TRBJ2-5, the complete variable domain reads DAGVTQSPTHLIKTRGQQVTLRCSPKSGHDTVSWYQQALGQGPQFIFQYYEEEERQRGNFPDRFSGHQFPNYSSELNVNALLLGDSALYLCASSAATGGRETQYFGPGTRLLVL.

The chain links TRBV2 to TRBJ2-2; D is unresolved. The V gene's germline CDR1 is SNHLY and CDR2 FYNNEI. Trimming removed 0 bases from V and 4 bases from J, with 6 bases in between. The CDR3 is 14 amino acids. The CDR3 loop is CASSEAVVTGELFF. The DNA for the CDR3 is TGTGCCAGCAGTGAAGCGGTGGTCACCGGGGAGCTGTTTTTT.

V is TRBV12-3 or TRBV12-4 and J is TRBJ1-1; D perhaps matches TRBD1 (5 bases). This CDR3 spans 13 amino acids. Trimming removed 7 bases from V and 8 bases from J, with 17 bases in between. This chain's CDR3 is CASIASGGREAFF. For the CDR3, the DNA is TGTGCCAGCATCGCCTCGGGGGGTCGCGAAGCTTTCTTT.

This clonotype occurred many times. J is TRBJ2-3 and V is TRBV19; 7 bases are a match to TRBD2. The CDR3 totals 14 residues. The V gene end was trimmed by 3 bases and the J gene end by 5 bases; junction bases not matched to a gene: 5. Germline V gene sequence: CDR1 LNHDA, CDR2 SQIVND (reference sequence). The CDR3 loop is CASSIVVAGDTQYF. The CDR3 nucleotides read TGTGCCAGTAGTATTGTGGTAGCGGGAGATACGCAGTATTTT.

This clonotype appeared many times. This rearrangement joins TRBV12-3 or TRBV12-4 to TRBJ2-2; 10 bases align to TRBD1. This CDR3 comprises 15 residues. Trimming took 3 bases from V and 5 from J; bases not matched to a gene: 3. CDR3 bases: TGTGCCAGCAGTTTCGGGACAGGGGTTACCGGGGAGCTGTTTTTT. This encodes CASSFGTGVTGELFF.

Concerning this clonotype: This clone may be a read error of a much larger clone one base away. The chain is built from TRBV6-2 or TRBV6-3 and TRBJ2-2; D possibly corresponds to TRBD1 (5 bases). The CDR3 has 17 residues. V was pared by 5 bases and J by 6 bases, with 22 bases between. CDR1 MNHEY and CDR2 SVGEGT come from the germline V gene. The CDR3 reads CASSTQTPLPGSGELFF. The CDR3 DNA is TGTGCCAGCAGTACCCAGACCCCCCTACCAGGGTCCGGGGAGCTGTTTTTT.

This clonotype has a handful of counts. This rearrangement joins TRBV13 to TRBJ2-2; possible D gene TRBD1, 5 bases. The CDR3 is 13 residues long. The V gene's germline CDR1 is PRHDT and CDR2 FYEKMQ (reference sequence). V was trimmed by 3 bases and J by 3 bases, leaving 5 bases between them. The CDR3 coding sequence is TGTGCCAGCAGCTTGACAGACACCGGGGAGCTGTTTTTT. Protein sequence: CASSLTDTGELFF.

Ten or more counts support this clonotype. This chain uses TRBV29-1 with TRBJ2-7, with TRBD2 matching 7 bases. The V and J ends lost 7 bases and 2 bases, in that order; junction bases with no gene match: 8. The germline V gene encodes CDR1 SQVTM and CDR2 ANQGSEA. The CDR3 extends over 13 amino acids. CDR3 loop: CSGGEGLAYEQYF. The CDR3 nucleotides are TGCAGCGGGGGGGAGGGCCTTGCCTACGAGCAGTACTTC.

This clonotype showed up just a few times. This CDR3 is CASSRTSGWQYF. The CDR3 nucleotides read TGCGCCAGCAGCCGGACTAGCGGGTGGCAGTATTTT. This chain links TRBV4-1 with TRBJ2-3; 11 bases line up with TRBD2. The CDR3 length is 12 residues. Looked up from germline, CDR1 is MGHRA and CDR2 is YSYEKL. Trimming removed 4 bases from V and 11 bases from J; junction bases left unmatched: 2.

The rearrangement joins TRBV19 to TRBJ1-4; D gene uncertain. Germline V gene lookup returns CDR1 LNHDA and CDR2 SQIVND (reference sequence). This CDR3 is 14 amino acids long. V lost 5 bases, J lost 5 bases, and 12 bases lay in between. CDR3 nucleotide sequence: TGTGCCAGTAGTCATGGCAGGATGAATGAAAAACTGTTTTTT. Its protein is CASSHGRMNEKLFF. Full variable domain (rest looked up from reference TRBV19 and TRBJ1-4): DGGITQSPKYLFRKEGQNVTLSCEQNLNHDAMYWYRQDPGQGLRLIYYSQIVNDFQKGDIAEGYSVSREKKESFPLTVTSAQKNPTAFYLCASSHGRMNEKLFFGSGTQLSVL.

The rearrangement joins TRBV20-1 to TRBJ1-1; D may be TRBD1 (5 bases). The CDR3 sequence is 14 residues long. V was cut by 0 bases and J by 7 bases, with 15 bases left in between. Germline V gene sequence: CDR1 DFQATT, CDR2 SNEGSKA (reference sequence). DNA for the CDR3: TGCAGTGCTAGAGATCAAGGGACGGACCGTGAAGCTTTCTTT. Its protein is CSARDQGTDREAFF.

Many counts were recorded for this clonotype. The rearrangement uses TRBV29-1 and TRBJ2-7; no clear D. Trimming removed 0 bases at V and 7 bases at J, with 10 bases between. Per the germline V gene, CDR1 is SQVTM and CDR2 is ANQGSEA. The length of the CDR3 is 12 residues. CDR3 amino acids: CSVEDRSREQYF. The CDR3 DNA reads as TGCAGCGTTGAAGATCGGAGCAGGGAGCAGTACTTC.

CDR3 residues: CAWSFSTPRSTEAFF. Here the CDR3 DNA reads TGTGCCTGGAGTTTCTCCACTCCGAGGTCCACTGAAGCTTTCTTT. The V call is TRBV30, the J call TRBJ1-1; the D is unclear. This CDR3 has 15 amino acids. Germline V CDR1 and CDR2: GTSNPN, SVGIG (reference sequence). V dropped 2 bases and J dropped 4 bases, with 17 bases sitting between them.